These T cell receptor beta chains were read from a single sample in a study of CD8 T cells in Susac syndrome. TCRdb independently ran MiXCR on the immunoSEQ multiplex PCR reads; one entry per CDR3 protein. In the table there are about 80,000 distinct CDR3 sequences, 85% to 95% of which are singletons. The sequenced material came from CD4+ T cells from PBMCs. These receptors originate from a human donor with Susac syndrome. Each CDR3 is given with its conserved first and last residue. A D gene is named only where the DNA matches it firmly. Part of the rows lack a size; the others show once, few, many or a class for expanded clones.

>15|TRBD2|few|TRBV6-1|TRBJ2-7
TGTGCCAGCAGACCTGGACTAGCGGGTCCCTACGAGCAGTACTTC
CASRPGLAGPYEQYF
>15|TRBD1|-|TRBV5-1|TRBJ2-5
TGCGCCAGCAGCTTGAGAGACAGGGGTTCAGAGACCCAGTACTTC
CASSLRDRGSETQYF
>14|TRBD1|-|TRBV7-9|TRBJ2-7
TGTGCCAGCAGCCGGACAGGGGGCCTGTACGAGCAGTACTTC
CASSRTGGLYEQYF
>15|-|-|TRBV20-1|TRBJ1-5
TGCAGTGCTAGAGTAAGGGGGGCTGGCAATCAGCCCCAGCATTTT
CSARVRGAGNQPQHF
>14|-|-|TRBV12-3/TRBV12-4|TRBJ2-3
TGTGCCAGCAGTTTCGGGGGGCAGATAGATACGCAGTATTTT
CASSFGGQIDTQYF
>16|TRBD2|-|TRBV20-1|TRBJ2-7
TGCAGTGGAGTCCGGACTAGCGGCTACTCTCTAACCGAGCAGTACTTC
CSGVRTSGYSLTEQYF
>15|TRBD1|once|TRBV7-2|TRBJ1-5
TGTGCCAGCAGCTTAGGGGACAGTCCCAATCAGCCCCAGCATTTT
CASSLGDSPNQPQHF
>13|-|-|TRBV7-6|TRBJ1-4
TGTGCCAGCAGCCCGAGAACTAATGAAAAACTGTTTTTT
CASSPRTNEKLFF
>14|TRBD1|-|TRBV7-8|TRBJ1-6
TGTGCCAGCAGCTTCCAGGGGGTAACGTCACCCCTCCACTTT
CASSFQGVTSPLHF
>14|-|-|TRBV12-3/TRBV12-4|TRBJ1-2
TGTGCCAGCAGTCCCGGGACGGAGAACTATGGCTACACCTTC
CASSPGTENYGYTF
>15|-|-|TRBV28|TRBJ1-2
TGTGCCAGCAGTTTAATCTTTTCAGGAAGTCATGGCTACACCTTC
CASSLIFSGSHGYTF
>14|TRBD2|-|TRBV15|TRBJ2-3
TGTGCCACCTCTAGCGGGAGGGGTGTAGATACGCAGTATTTT
CATSSGRGVDTQYF
>12|-|-|TRBV14|TRBJ2-1
TGTGCCAGCAGCCAAGTAGGGTTTCAGCAGTTCTTC
CASSQVGFQQFF
>15|TRBD2|-|TRBV20-1|TRBJ2-7
TGCAGTGGGGCGGGACTAGCGGGCTCAAGGTACGAGCAGTACTTC
CSGAGLAGSRYEQYF
>20|TRBD2|-|TRBV6-5|TRBJ2-2
TGTGCCAGCAGTTATTTATGTTGGTTTCTAGCGGGGAGGTACACCGGGGAGCTGTTTTTT
CASSYLCWFLAGRYTGELFF
>16|TRBD2|-|TRBV23-1|TRBJ2-3
TGCGCCAGCAGTTCTACTAGCGGAACTAGCACAGATACGCAGTATTTT
CASSSTSGTSTDTQYF